Below, 6 T cell receptor beta chains from the same sample are listed, as sequenced in a study of blood T cell repertoires in COVID-19. Here immunoSEQ multiplex PCR was the method, and the copy in TCRdb shows in-frame clones only, minus some. The table includes some 120,000 clones, 70% to 85% detected once. Sequencing input: peripheral blood. These TCRs come from a woman aged 55-70 years with acute or convalescent COVID-19.

V gene TRBV4-2 combines with J gene TRBJ1-4; possibly TRBD1 for D (5 bases). This CDR3 comprises 17 residues. Trimming took 0 bases from V and 8 from J, leaving 19 bases between them. The V gene's germline CDR1 is LGHNA and CDR2 YNFKEQ. The CDR3 DNA is TGTGCCAGCAGCCAAGAGGTACTTCGGGGGAATGGGGAAAAACTGTTTTTT. Translation: CASSQEVLRGNGEKLFF.

The V and J genes are TRBV5-1 and TRBJ2-7, with a possible D match to TRBD1 (6 bases). Trimming shortened V by 5 bases and J by 7 bases, and 13 bases separated the two germline ends. This CDR3 contains 12 residues. Germline-derived CDR1 and CDR2 are SGHRS and YFSETQ. CDR3 amino acids: CASRGGEGEQYV. The CDR3 bases are TGCGCCAGCAGAGGGGGAGAAGGTGAGCAGTACGTC.

The chain links TRBV7-9 to TRBJ1-2; TRBD1 might be the D (6 bases). The V end lost 2 bases, the J end lost 6 bases, and 19 bases lay between the germline ends. Germline lookup yields CDR1 SEHNR and CDR2 FQNEAQ (reference sequence). The CDR3 covers 16 residues. CDR3 protein: CASSLNSNRVGHGYTF. CDR3 nucleotide sequence: TGTGCCAGCAGCTTAAATAGTAACAGGGTGGGGCATGGCTACACCTTC.

The V call is TRBV5-6, the J call TRBJ2-7; 10 bases map to TRBD1. J was trimmed by 5 bases and V by 4 bases; bases with no gene match: 3. The CDR3 runs to 13 residues. Germline lookup yields CDR1 SGHDT and CDR2 YYEEEE. The CDR3 DNA sequence: TGTGCCAGCAGCACCGGGACAGGGGACGAGCAGTACTTC. Amino acids: CASSTGTGDEQYF. The full variable domain, in which reference TRBV5-6 and TRBJ2-7 provide the parts outside the CDR3, is DAGVTQSPTHLIKTRGQQVTLRCSPKSGHDTVSWYQQALGQGPQFIFQYYEEEERQRGNFPDRFSGHQFPNYSSELNVNALLLGDSALYLCASSTGTGDEQYFGPGTRLTVT.

The chain couples TRBV19 to TRBJ1-6, with 12 bases identical to TRBD1. Unmatched junction bases numbered 3, after V lost 5 bases and J lost 7 bases. This CDR3 has 15 residues. Germline CDR1 is LNHDA and CDR2 is SQIVND (reference sequence). The CDR3 nucleotides are TGTGCCAGTAGTCACGGGACAGGGGGCAATTCACCCCTCCACTTT. As protein: CASSHGTGGNSPLHF.

This chain uses TRBV5-4 with TRBJ1-5, with 8 bases lining up with TRBD1. Germline trimming cut 5 bases from V and 8 bases from J; bases unmatched to any gene: 9. The CDR3 is 14 amino acids. Looked up from germline, CDR1 is SGHNT and CDR2 is YYREEE (reference sequence). The CDR3 reads CASRRYETGEPQHF. CDR3 sequence (DNA): TGTGCCAGCAGACGATACGAGACAGGGGAGCCCCAGCATTTT.